This TCR beta chain was found in a study of blood T cell repertoires in COVID-19. About the research overall: COVID-19 samples collected from the United States, Italy and Spain covered acute and convalescent phases. From T cells, B-cell-depleted T cells, or PBMCs came the material, which was cDNA or gDNA.

Individuals aged roughly 18 to 95 years were recruited from about two dozen US areas. Clinical history reported by participants formed the basis on which cohorts were assigned. Produced via immunoSEQ multiplex PCR; TCRdb's table is partial and in-frame only. There are 200,000 to 250,000 clones in the sample; 65% to 85% occur only once, and about 7% lies in the top ten. This receptor was taken from a woman aged 35 to 49 with acute COVID-19. Sequencing used PBMCs or T cells enriched from blood (not recorded which).

In nucleotides, the CDR3 is TGTGCCAGCAGCGTAGAACTAGCGGGGGCCAACAATGAGCAGTTCTTC. Encoded protein: CASSVELAGANNEQFF. V usage is TRBV9 and J usage is TRBJ2-1; 11 bases align to TRBD2. CDR1 and CDR2 from the germline V gene are SGDLS and YYNGEE. This CDR3 is built from 16 residues. After removal of 0 bases from V and 5 bases from J, the junction contained 4 bases not matched to a gene. The full variable domain, completed using reference TRBV9 and TRBJ2-1, is DSGVTQTPKHLITATGQRVTLRCSPRSGDLSVYWYQQSLDQGLQFLIQYYNGEERAKGNILERFSAQQFPDLHSELNLSSLELGDSALYFCASSVELAGANNEQFFGPGTRLTVL.